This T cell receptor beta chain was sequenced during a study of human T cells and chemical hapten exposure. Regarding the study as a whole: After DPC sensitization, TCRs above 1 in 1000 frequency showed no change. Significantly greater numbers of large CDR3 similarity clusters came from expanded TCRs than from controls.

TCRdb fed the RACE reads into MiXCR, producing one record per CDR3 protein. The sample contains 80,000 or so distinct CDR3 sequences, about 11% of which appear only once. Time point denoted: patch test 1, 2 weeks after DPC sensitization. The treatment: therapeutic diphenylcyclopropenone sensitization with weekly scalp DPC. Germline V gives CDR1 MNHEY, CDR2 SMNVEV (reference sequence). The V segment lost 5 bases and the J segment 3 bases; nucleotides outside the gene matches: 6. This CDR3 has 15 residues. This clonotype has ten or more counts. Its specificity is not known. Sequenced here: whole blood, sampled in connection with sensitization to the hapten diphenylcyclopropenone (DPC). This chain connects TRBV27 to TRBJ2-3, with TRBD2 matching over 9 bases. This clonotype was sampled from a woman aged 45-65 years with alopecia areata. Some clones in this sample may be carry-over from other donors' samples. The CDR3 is CASSPLAGLTDTQYF. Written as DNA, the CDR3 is TGTGCCAGCAGTCCCCTAGCGGGGTTGACAGATACGCAGTATTTT.